This is a list of T cell receptor beta chains from one sample in a study of identical twins. TCRdb processed the 5' RACE reads anew with MiXCR; each CDR3 protein has one entry. The table lists about 890,000 distinct CDR3 sequences, more than 9% of them singletons, with 1.5% to 2% in the top ten. The data also belong to a second study, concerning yellow fever vaccine responses in identical twins.

Sequencing was carried out using PBMCs. The receptor set was obtained from a woman under 30 in good health. CDR3s include the opening cysteine and the closing phenylalanine or tryptophan. For some rows the clone size is stated as once, few or many, or as a class when expanded; others skip it.

many | TRBV2 | CASSEAVYTGELFF
- | TRBV5-1 | CASSFTGEGTGELFF
many | TRBV11-2 | CASSTWASALQETQYF
- | TRBV5-1 | CASSLVGEWADTQYF
- | TRBV25-1 | CASSERVWDEQYF
- | TRBV20-1 | CSASTTGKGSYEQYF
few | TRBV5-1 | CASSPEHREKLFF
- | TRBV28 | CASSSRRTGVLSGELFF
- | TRBV7-6 | CASSLESRGNTGELFF
many | TRBV9 | CASSLSRQDPLEQYF
many | TRBV5-1 | CASRGQQDEKLFF
few | TRBV9 | CASNLAGEVDTQYF
few | TRBV24-1 | CATSDPSRSAYNEQFF
few | TRBV2 | CASRSFGQPQHF
few | TRBV29-1 | CSVGGTSGFTDTQYF